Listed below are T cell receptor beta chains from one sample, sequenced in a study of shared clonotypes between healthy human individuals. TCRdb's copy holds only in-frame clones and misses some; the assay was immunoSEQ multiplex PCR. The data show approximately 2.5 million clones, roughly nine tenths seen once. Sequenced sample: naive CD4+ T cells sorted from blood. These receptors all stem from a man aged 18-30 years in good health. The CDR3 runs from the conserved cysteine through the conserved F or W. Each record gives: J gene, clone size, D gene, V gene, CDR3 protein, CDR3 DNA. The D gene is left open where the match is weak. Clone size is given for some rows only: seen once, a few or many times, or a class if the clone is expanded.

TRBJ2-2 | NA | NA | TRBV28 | CASSRTANTGELFF | TGTGCCAGCAGTCGGACAGCGAACACCGGGGAGCTGTTTTTT
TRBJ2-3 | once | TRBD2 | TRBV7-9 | CASSPGTSGTDTQYF | TGTGCCAGCAGCCCCGGGACTAGCGGCACAGATACGCAGTATTTT
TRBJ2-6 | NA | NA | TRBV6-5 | CASSLPGANVLTF | TGTGCCAGCAGCCTCCCTGGGGCCAACGTCCTGACTTTC
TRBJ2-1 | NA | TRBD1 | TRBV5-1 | CASSPGTGGGNEQFF | TGCGCCAGCAGCCCTGGGACAGGGGGAGGCAATGAGCAGTTCTTC
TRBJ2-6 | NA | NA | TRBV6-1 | CASSELGLSGANVLTF | TGTGCCAGCAGTGAACTGGGCCTTAGTGGGGCCAACGTCCTGACTTTC
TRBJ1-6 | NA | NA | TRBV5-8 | CASSFSLSSYNSPLHF | TGTGCCAGCAGCTTTTCATTGAGCTCCTATAATTCACCCCTCCACTTT
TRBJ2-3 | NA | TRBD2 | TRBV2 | CASSEASGGLADTQYF | TGTGCCAGCAGTGAAGCTAGCGGGGGACTCGCAGATACGCAGTATTTT
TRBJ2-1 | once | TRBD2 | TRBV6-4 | CARRASGRVFGGCEQFF | TGTGCCCGCCGGGCTAGCGGGAGGGTTTTCGGGGGTTGTGAGCAGTTCTTC
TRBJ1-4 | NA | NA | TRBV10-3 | CAIQDSDNEKLFF | TGTGCCATCCAGGACAGTGATAATGAAAAACTGTTTTTT
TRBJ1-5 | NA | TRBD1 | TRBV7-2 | CASTQTGGSGNQPQHF | TGTGCCAGCACCCAAACAGGGGGCTCGGGGAATCAGCCCCAGCATTTT
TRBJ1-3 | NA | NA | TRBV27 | CASKPHQGTPNTIYF | TGTGCCAGCAAACCTCACCAGGGGACCCCGAACACCATATATTTT
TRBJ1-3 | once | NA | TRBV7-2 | CASSFQGTSGNTIYF | TGTGCCAGCAGCTTCCAGGGCACCTCTGGAAACACCATATATTTT
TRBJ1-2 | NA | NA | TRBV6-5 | CASTPPLEAYGYTF | TGTGCCAGCACCCCTCCGCTCGAAGCCTATGGCTACACCTTC
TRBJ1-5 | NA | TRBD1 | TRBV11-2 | CASSLNNRGDNQPQHF | TGTGCCAGCAGCTTGAATAACAGGGGGGACAATCAGCCCCAGCATTTT
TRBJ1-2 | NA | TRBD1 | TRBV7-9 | CASSPGQGNYGYTF | TGTGCCAGCAGCCCGGGACAGGGGAACTATGGCTACACCTTC
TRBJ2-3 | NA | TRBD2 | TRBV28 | CASSRGGASTDTQYF | TGTGCCAGCAGCCGCGGGGGGGCTAGCACAGATACGCAGTATTTT
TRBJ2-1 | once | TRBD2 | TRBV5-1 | CASSLGLAGVNEQFF | TGCGCCAGCAGCTTGGGGCTAGCGGGAGTGAATGAGCAGTTCTTC
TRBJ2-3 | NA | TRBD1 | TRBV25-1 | CASSDRDRGTDTQYF | TGTGCCAGCAGTGACCGGGACAGGGGCACAGATACGCAGTATTTT
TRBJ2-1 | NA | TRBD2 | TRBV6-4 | CASRPQGGGYNEQFF | TGTGCCAGCAGACCGCAAGGCGGGGGATACAATGAGCAGTTCTTC
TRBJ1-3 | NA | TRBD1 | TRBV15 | CATSRSGTGLYSGNTIYF | TGTGCCACCAGCAGATCCGGGACAGGCCTTTACTCTGGAAACACCATATATTTT
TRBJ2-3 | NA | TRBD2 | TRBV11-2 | CASSFFRGGDTQYF | TGTGCCAGCAGCTTTTTCCGGGGGGGAGATACGCAGTATTTT
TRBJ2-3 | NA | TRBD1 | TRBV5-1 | CASSPGGLTLDTQYF | TGCGCCAGCAGCCCAGGGGGCCTCACTTTAGATACGCAGTATTTT
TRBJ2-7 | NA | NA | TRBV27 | CASSLIWAATYEQYF | TGTGCCAGCAGTTTGATTTGGGCGGCTACCTACGAGCAGTACTTC
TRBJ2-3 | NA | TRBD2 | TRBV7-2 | CASSLKAGSRVWTDTQYF | TGTGCCAGCAGCTTAAAAGCGGGGAGCCGGGTATGGACAGATACGCAGTATTTT
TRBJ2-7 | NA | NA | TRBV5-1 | CASSPGPEGPYEQYF | TGCGCCAGCAGCCCCGGACCCGAAGGCCCCTACGAGCAGTACTTC
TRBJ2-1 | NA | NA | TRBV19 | CASSMSGGLHNEQFF | TGTGCCAGTAGTATGTCTGGGGGCCTTCATAATGAGCAGTTCTTC
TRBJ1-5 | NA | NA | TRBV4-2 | CASSQEVGYQPQHF | TGTGCCAGCAGCCAAGAGGTAGGGTATCAGCCCCAGCATTTT
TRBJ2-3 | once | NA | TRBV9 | CASSVGILAPGWSTDTQYF | TGTGCCAGCAGCGTAGGGATTCTCGCCCCGGGTTGGAGCACAGATACGCAGTATTTT
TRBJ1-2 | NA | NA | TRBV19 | CASSIRGTPLGYTF | TGTGCCAGTAGTATACGAGGGACCCCTCTTGGCTACACCTTC
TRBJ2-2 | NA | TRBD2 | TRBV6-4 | CASSTGLAGHGELFF | TGTGCCAGCAGTACTGGACTAGCGGGGCACGGGGAGCTGTTTTTT
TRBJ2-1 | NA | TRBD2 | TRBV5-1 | CASSLAGGLAGDRSNNEQFF | TGCGCCAGCAGCTTGGCCGGGGGACTAGCGGGAGACAGAAGTAATAATGAGCAGTTCTTC
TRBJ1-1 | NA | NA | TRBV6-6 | CASSPPGGTEAFF | TGTGCCAGCAGTCCGCCAGGCGGCACTGAAGCTTTCTTT
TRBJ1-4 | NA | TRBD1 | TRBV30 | CAWNRQGREKLFF | TGTGCCTGGAATCGACAGGGAAGGGAAAAACTGTTTTTT
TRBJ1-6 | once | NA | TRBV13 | CASSQRDRMENSPLHF | TGTGCCAGCAGCCAACGAGACAGGATGGAGAATTCACCCCTCCACTTT
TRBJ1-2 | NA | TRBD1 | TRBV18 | CASSPGDRGNGYTF | TGTGCCAGCTCACCAGGGGACAGGGGGAATGGCTACACCTTC
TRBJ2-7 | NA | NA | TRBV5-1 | CASSLGGGGTRYEQYF | TGCGCCAGCAGCTTGGGAGGAGGGGGTACTCGATACGAGCAGTACTTC
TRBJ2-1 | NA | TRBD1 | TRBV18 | CASSPTRDRQRNEQFF | TGTGCCAGCTCACCGACTCGGGACAGGCAAAGGAATGAGCAGTTCTTC
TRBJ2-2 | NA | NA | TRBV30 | CAWSGQISELFF | TGTGCCTGGAGTGGTCAGATATCGGAGCTGTTTTTT
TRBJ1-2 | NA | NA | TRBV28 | CASSSPGADYGYTF | TGTGCCAGCAGTTCCCCGGGGGCTGACTATGGCTACACCTTC
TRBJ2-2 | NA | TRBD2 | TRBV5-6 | CASSSAGGRDTGELFF | TGTGCCAGCAGCTCCGCGGGGGGGCGGGACACCGGGGAGCTGTTTTTT
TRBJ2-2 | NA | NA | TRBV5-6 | CASSLSSPGELFF | TGTGCCAGCAGCTTGAGCTCTCCCGGGGAGCTGTTTTTT
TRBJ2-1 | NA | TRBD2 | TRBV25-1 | CASSEYIPGRVHNEQFF | TGTGCCAGCAGTGAATATATTCCTGGGAGGGTCCACAATGAGCAGTTCTTC
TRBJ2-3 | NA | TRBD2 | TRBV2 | CASSSSGGSTDTQYF | TGTGCCAGTAGTTCTAGCGGGGGTAGCACAGATACGCAGTATTTT
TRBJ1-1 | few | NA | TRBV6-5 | CASRYAEGHTEAFF | TGTGCCAGCAGATACGCGGAGGGCCACACTGAAGCTTTCTTT
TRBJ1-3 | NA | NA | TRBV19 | CASRSGGNTIYF | TGTGCCAGTCGCTCCGGGGGAAACACCATATATTTT
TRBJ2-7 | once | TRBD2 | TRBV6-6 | CASTLAGGIYEQYF | TGTGCCAGCACCTTAGCGGGAGGGATCTACGAGCAGTACTTC